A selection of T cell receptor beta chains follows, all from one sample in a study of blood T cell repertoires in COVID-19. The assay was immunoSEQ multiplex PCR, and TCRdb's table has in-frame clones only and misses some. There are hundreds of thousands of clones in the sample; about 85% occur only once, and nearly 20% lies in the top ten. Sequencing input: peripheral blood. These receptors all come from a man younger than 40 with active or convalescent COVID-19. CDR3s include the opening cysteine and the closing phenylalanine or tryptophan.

cdr3_aa: CASSLGRPQNTEAFF; v_call: TRBV5-1
cdr3_aa: CASSPQGTDNSPLHF; v_call: TRBV7-2
cdr3_aa: CASSLRNSSYNSPLHF; v_call: TRBV6-2/TRBV6-3
cdr3_aa: CASSPALAGAYEQYF; v_call: TRBV7-8
cdr3_aa: CASSSTGGNYGYTF; v_call: TRBV27
cdr3_aa: CASSQDPSGEQFF; v_call: TRBV3-1/TRBV3-2
cdr3_aa: CASSYLPGLASHEQFF; v_call: TRBV7-2
cdr3_aa: CASSSRDRGQRNEKLFF; v_call: TRBV11-2
cdr3_aa: CASSFAETSINTGELFF; v_call: TRBV27
cdr3_aa: CASSYGSSGELFF; v_call: TRBV6-6
cdr3_aa: CASSLVGNQPQHF; v_call: TRBV5-1
cdr3_aa: CASGGDNSPLHF; v_call: TRBV6-6
cdr3_aa: CASSPLGVRGADTQYF; v_call: TRBV13
cdr3_aa: CASRRGAQETQYF; v_call: TRBV6-5
cdr3_aa: CASIGGLADNEQFF; v_call: TRBV6-5
cdr3_aa: CASSLAGGHEQFF; v_call: TRBV7-9
cdr3_aa: CASRYTGATEAFF; v_call: TRBV6-5
cdr3_aa: CASSLGGQGTGELFF; v_call: TRBV28
cdr3_aa: CASSLLQGPQETQYF; v_call: TRBV6-2/TRBV6-3
cdr3_aa: CASSQDNLAGEYTDTQYF; v_call: TRBV4-3
cdr3_aa: CASRWDREEGELFF; v_call: TRBV27
cdr3_aa: CASSPTRGLAFF; v_call: TRBV3-1/TRBV3-2
cdr3_aa: CASSFGGGSSYNSPLHF; v_call: TRBV7-8
cdr3_aa: CASCGRVQTDQPQHF; v_call: TRBV10-1
cdr3_aa: CASSLEYGMAYNEQFF; v_call: TRBV27
cdr3_aa: CSVQDRKNTEAFF; v_call: TRBV29-1
cdr3_aa: CASKTGNTGELFF; v_call: TRBV12-3/TRBV12-4
cdr3_aa: CASSLPRQGSYEQYF; v_call: TRBV28
cdr3_aa: CASSINSLEQYF; v_call: TRBV7-2
cdr3_aa: CATRVGATGNQPQHF; v_call: TRBV6-5
cdr3_aa: CASRQTENTEAFF; v_call: TRBV11-2
cdr3_aa: CSASKLAGGTDTQYF; v_call: TRBV20-1
cdr3_aa: CASSPRTNEQFF; v_call: TRBV5-1
cdr3_aa: CASSARGFGEKLFF; v_call: TRBV28
cdr3_aa: CASSLGMSQETQYF; v_call: TRBV5-5
cdr3_aa: CSVGTRDRASYEQYF; v_call: TRBV29-1
cdr3_aa: CASSYEEGYEAFF; v_call: TRBV6-6
cdr3_aa: CASSQAYLGTDTQYF; v_call: TRBV4-3
cdr3_aa: CAWSGPGLGNQPQHF; v_call: TRBV30
cdr3_aa: CASSFGETGYGTEAFF; v_call: TRBV28
cdr3_aa: CASSQATGRTEAFF; v_call: TRBV3-1/TRBV3-2
cdr3_aa: CASSPDRGLEKLFF; v_call: TRBV7-6
cdr3_aa: CASSPLEGSYGYTF; v_call: TRBV18
cdr3_aa: CASSSGLGGNEKLFF; v_call: TRBV27
cdr3_aa: CASNPRDTEKLFF; v_call: TRBV28
cdr3_aa: CASSPKGPGQGPFIRLTTAFF; v_call: TRBV27
cdr3_aa: CASSSGQALDNSPLHF; v_call: TRBV7-6
cdr3_aa: CASSPGLRGGETQYF; v_call: TRBV28
cdr3_aa: CASSWYSGTSTDTQYF; v_call: TRBV4-1
cdr3_aa: CASSLFPTARDQPQHF; v_call: TRBV27
cdr3_aa: CASSLVWDRAYYGYTF; v_call: TRBV5-4
cdr3_aa: CASSRYRGEEAFF; v_call: TRBV7-8
cdr3_aa: CASGGAAEAFF; v_call: TRBV28
cdr3_aa: CASSLQGLQPQHF; v_call: TRBV27